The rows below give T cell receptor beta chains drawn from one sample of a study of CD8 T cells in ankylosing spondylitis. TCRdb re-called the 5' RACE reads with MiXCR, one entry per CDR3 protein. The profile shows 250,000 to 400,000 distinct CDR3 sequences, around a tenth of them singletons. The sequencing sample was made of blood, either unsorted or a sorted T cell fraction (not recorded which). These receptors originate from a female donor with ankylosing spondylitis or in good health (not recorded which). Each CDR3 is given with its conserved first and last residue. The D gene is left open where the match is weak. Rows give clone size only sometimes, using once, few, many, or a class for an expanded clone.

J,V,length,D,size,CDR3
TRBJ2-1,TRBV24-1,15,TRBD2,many,CATSVAAGSYNEQFF
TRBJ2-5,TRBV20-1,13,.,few,CSARGQTKETQYF
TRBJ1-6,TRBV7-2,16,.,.,CASSPHGGSLGSPLHF
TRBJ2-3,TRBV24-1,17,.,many,CATSETREATLEDTQYF
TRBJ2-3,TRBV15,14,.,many,CATSKGGITDTQYF
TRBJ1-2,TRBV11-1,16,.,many,CASSLDWQETNYGYTF
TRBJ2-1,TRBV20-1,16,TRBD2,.,CCARDQREASYNEQFF
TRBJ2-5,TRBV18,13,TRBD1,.,CASSTGIQETQYF
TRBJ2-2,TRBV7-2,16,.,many,CASSDLAKNWAGELFF
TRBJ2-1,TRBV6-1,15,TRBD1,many,CASSVGTGVFHEQFF
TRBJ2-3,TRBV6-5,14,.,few,CASSYHPSTDTQYF
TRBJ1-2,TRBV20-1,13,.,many,CSTTLDGSYGYTF
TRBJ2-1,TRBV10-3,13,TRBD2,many,CATRLAGVDEQFF
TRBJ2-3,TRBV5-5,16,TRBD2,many,CASSLASGGSTDTQYF
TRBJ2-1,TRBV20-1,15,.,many,CSARDIRGSYNEQFF
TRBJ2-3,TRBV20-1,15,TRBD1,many,CSAKDRDRHSDTQYF
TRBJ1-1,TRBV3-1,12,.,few,CASSQENTEAFF
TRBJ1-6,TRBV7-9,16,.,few,CASSRAGGRVDSPLHF
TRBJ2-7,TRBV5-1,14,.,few,CASSLAGQGGEQYF
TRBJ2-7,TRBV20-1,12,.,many,CSAPRGEHEQYF
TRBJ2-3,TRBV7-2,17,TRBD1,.,CASSLAWTGGRTDTQYF
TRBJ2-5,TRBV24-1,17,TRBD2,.,CATSDNEREGPQETQYF
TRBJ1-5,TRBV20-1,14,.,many,CSARPDSSNQPQHF
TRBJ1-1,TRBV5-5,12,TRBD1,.,CASSWDRLEAFF
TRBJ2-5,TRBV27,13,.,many,CASRGTGLETQYF
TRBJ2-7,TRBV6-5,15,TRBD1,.,CASSYSGQGTYEQYF
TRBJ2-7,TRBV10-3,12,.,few,CATEGVGFEQYF
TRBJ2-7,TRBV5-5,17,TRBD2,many,CASSLRALTGLAYEQYF
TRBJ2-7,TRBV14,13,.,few,CASSQPLIDEQYF
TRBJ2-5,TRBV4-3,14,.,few,CASSQDLVGATQYF
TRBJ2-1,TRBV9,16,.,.,CPSSAYLQRSYNEQFF
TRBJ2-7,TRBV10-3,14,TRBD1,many,CAITSGTGGYEQYF
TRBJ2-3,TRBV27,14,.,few,CASSRRGSKDTQYF
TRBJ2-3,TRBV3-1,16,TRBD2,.,CASSQLKKRGLDTQYF
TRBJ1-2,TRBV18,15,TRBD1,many,CASSPGQGAFYGYTF
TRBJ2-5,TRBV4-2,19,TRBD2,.,CASSQDWVAGSGPQETQYF
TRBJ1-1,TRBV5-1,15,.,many,CASSLAVGMNTEAFF
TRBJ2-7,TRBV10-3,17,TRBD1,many,CAISEGQGAFRAYEQYF
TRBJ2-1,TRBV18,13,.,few,CASSPRPDWEQFF
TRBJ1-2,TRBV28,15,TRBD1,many,CASTPGDRAAYGYTF
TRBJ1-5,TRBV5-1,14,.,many,CASSLDGVGGPQHF
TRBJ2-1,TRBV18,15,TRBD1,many,CASSPVSGQGDEQFF
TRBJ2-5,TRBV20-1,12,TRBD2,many,CSAPSGEETQYF
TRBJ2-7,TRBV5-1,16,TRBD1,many,CASSLLGTGSSYEQYF
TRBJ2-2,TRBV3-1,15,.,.,CASSHGTLNTGELVF
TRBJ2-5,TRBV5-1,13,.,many,CASKLGTQETQYF
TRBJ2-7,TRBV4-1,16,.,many,CASNPGSAHSTYEQYF
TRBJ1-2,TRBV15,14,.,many,CATSAEPSPYGYTF
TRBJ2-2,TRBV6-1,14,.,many,CASCPPRGTGELFF
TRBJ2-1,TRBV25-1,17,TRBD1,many,CASSEPSGTALYNEQFF
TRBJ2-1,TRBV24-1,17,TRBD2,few,CATSVGTSGGINNEQFF
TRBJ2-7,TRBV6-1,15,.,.,CASSSPAGSAYEQYF
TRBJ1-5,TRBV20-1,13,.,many,CSATENSNQPQHF
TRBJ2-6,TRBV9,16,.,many,CASSPTGSSGANVLTF
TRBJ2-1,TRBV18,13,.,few,CASSHRDEDEQFF
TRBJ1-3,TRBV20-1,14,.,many,CSAQRPNSGNTIYF
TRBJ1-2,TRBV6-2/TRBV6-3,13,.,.,CASSSGQFYGYTF
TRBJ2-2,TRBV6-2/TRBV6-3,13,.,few,CASSRLGTGELFF
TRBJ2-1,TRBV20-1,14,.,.,CSAVELVSHNEQFF
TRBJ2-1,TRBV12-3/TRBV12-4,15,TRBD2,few,CASRPSGTSYNEQFF